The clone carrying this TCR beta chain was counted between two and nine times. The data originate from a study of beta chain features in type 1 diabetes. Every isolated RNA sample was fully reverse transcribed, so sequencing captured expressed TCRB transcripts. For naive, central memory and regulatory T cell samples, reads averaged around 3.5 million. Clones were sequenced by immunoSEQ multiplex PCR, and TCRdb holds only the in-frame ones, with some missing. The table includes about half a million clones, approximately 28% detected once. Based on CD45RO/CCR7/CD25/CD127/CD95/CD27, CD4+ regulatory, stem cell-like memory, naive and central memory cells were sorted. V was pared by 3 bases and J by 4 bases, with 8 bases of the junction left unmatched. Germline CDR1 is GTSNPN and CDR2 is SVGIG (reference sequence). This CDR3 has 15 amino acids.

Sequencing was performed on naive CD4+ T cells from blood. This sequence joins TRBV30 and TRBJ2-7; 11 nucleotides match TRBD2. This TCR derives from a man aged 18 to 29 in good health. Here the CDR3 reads CAWRVPGTSGYEQYF. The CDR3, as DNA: TGTGCCTGGAGAGTCCCCGGGACTAGCGGATACGAGCAGTACTTC. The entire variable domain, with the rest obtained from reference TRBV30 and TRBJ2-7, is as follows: SQTIHQWPATLVQPVGSPLSLECTVEGTSNPNLYWYRQAAGRGLQLLFYSVGIGQISSEVPQNLSASRPQDRQFILSSKKLLLSDSGFYLCAWRVPGTSGYEQYFGPGTRLTVT.